Listed here is a single T cell receptor beta chain. As yet, its antigen is unknown. The data are from a study of T cell repertoires in cytomegalovirus infection. As for the study in general: An indication of both CMV infection and matching HLA type came from public TCR beta signatures.

TCRdb called the reads again in MiXCR, with one record for every CDR3 protein. This table has 700,000 to 900,000 distinct CDR3 sequences, roughly 29% appearing once. Study-wide findings and caveats: Cumulative frequency (of public TCR beta family members) identified carriers of CMV plus the relevant HLA. HLA-C-restricted CMV clonotypes gave the most frequent clonotype in two of eight donors.

The specimen comprised cultured CD8+ T cells from PBMCs, sampled from culture after CMV antigen stimulation. The TCR comes from a human donor in good health (CMV status not recorded). Some clones in this sample may be carry-over from other donors' samples.

The CDR3 loop reads CSARETTPGGNTIYF. The CDR3 DNA follows: TGCAGTGCTAGAGAGACCACTCCCGGAGGAAACACCATATATTTT. The chain couples TRBV20-1 to TRBJ1-3, with D unclear. The CDR3 is 15 residues long. The V end was cut by 0 bases, the J end by 4 bases, with 13 bases between. The germline V gene has CDR1 DFQATT and CDR2 SNEGSKA (reference sequence).